This T cell receptor delta chain was sequenced for a study of γδ T cells in repeated Plasmodium falciparum infection. Study information: Four controlled malaria infections with P. falciparum NF54 spanned 644 days. Malian gammadelta TCRs were studied during no-transmission periods and across acute malaria episodes.

Remarks on this clone: Its specificity is unknown. A far larger clone is one nucleotide away, so this likely arose from a read error. Other DNA sequences of this sample code for an identical CDR3.

This CDR3 has 26 amino acids. Germline assignment: CDR1 GEAIGNYY and CDR2 EKD. With V trimmed by 1 base and J by 14 bases, 41 bases remained unmatched. Sequencing covered both gamma and delta TCR chains per sample. TCRdb applied CATT to the multiplex PCR reads for clone calling. The data contain roughly 93,000 delta-chain clones, over 0.9% of them singletons. Gammadelta T cells were flow-sorted from PBMC into Vgamma9/Vdelta2+ and Vdelta2-negative populations for bulk analysis. General observations from the study: Vgamma9/Vdelta2+ T cells showed a stable polyclonal repertoire with shared TCRgamma sequences.

This clonotype was obtained from a pool of human donors (malaria-infected and uninfected, not separated). The chain recombines TRDV2 with TRDJ3; 9 nucleotides align to TRDD3. TCRdb leaves out the J gene; it was filled in here by matching the DNA to germline. The material sequenced was gamma-delta T cells from blood. DNA of the CDR3: TGTGCCTGTGACACGAAAGGGCCAGACCGAATATCGGGGATACGCGCGTTTTGTACCCAGCATGGACAGATGTTTTTC. It yields the protein CACDTKGPDRISGIRAFCTQHGQMFF.